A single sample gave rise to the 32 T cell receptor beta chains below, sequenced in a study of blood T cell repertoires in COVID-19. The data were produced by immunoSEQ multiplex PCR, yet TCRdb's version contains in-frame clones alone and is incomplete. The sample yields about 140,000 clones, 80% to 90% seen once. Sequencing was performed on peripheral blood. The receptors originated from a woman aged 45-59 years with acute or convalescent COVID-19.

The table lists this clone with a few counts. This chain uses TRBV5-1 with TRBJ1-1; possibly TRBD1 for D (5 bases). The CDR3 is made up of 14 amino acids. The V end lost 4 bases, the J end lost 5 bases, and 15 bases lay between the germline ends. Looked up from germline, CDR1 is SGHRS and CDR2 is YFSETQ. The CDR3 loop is CASSPTGSTTEAFF. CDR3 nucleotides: TGCGCCAGCAGCCCAACAGGTAGTACGACTGAAGCTTTCTTT. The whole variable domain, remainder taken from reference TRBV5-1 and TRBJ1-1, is KAGVTQTPRYLIKTRGQQVTLSCSPISGHRSVSWYQQTPGQGLQFLFEYFSETQRNKGNFPGRFSGRQFSNSRSEMNVSTLELGDSALYLCASSPTGSTTEAFFGQGTRLTVV.

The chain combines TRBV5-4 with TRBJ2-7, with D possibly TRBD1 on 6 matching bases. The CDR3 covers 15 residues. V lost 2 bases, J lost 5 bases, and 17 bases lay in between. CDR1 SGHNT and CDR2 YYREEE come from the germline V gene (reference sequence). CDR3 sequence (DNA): TGTGCCAGCAGCTTACAGGGTTCCATGAGGGACGAGCAGTACTTC. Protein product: CASSLQGSMRDEQYF. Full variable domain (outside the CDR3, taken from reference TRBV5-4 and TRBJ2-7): ETGVTQSPTHLIKTRGQQVTLRCSSQSGHNTVSWYQQALGQGPQFIFQYYREEENGRGNFPPRFSGLQFPNYSSELNVNALELDDSALYLCASSLQGSMRDEQYFGPGTRLTVT.

In DNA, the CDR3 is TGCGCCAGCAGCTTGGAGACTAGCGGGGGGGCCGGCGGGGAGCTGTTTTTT. Encoded protein: CASSLETSGGAGGELFF. J is TRBJ2-2 and V is TRBV5-1; 14 nucleotides align to TRBD2. The V gene's germline CDR1 is SGHRS and CDR2 YFSETQ. The CDR3 totals 17 residues. J gave up 7 bases and V 0 bases, and 5 bases lay outside the gene matches.

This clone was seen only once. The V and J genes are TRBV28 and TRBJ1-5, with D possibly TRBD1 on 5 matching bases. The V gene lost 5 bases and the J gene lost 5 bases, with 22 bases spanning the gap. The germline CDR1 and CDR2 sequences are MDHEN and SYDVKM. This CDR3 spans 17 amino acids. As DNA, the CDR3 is TGTGCCAGCAGTCGATTATCGGCCACCATAGGGGATCAGCCCCAGCATTTT. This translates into CASSRLSATIGDQPQHF.

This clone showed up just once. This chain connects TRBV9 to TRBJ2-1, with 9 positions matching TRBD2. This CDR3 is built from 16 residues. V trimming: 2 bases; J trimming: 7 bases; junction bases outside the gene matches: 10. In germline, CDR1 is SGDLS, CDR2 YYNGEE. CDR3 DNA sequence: TGTGCCAGCAGCGTGGATAGTAGCGGGAGTGGGAATGAGCAGTTCTTC. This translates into CASSVDSSGSGNEQFF.

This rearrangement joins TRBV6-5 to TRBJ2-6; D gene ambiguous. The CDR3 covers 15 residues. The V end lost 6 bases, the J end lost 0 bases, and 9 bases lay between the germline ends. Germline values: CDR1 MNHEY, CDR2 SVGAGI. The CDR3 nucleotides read TGTGCCAGCAGCCTAAGCCCCTCTGGGGCCAACGTCCTGACTTTC. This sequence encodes CASSLSPSGANVLTF.

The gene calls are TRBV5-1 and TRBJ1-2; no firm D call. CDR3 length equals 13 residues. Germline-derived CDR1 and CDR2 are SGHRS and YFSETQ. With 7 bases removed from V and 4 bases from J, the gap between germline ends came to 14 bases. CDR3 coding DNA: TGCGCCAGCGGGCAAGAGGGCTCCTATGGCTACACCTTC. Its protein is CASGQEGSYGYTF.

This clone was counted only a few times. CDR3 nucleotides: TGTGCCAGCTCACGAGAACAGGGGGCAAGCAATCAGCCCCAGCATTTT. Its translation: CASSREQGASNQPQHF. The chain recombines TRBV18 with TRBJ1-5, with 9 bases matching TRBD1. CDR3 length: 16 amino acids. After removal of 4 bases from V and 1 base from J, the junction contained 5 bases not matched to a gene. Germline assignment: CDR1 KGHSH and CDR2 LQKENI.

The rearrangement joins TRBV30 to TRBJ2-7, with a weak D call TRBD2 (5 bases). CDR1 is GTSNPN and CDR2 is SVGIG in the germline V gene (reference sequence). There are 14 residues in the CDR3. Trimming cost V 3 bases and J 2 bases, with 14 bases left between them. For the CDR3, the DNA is TGTGCCTGGAGCGTCGAGGGAACGACCTACGAGCAGTACTTC. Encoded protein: CAWSVEGTTYEQYF.

The CDR3 region has the DNA TGTGCCAGCAGCATGGAACCGGGACAACTTTATGGCTACACCTTC. It specifies CASSMEPGQLYGYTF. V usage is TRBV7-3 and J usage is TRBJ1-2, with D maybe TRBD1 (6 bases). Looked up from germline, CDR1 is SGHTA and CDR2 is FQGTGA. Trimming pared 5 bases from V and 5 bases from J, leaving 18 bases between. CDR3 length: 15 residues.

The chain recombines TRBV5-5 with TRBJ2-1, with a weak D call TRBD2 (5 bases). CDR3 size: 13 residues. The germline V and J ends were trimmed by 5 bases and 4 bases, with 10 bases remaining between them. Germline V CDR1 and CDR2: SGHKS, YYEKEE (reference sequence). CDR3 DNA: TGTGCCAGCAGTTGGACTGATTACAATGAGCAGTTCTTC. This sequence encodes CASSWTDYNEQFF.

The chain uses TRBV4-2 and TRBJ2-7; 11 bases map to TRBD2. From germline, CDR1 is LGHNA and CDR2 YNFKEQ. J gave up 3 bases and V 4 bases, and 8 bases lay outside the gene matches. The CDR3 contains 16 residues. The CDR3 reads CASSPAGTSGGYEQYF. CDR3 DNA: TGTGCCAGCAGCCCAGCGGGGACTAGCGGAGGCTACGAGCAGTACTTC.

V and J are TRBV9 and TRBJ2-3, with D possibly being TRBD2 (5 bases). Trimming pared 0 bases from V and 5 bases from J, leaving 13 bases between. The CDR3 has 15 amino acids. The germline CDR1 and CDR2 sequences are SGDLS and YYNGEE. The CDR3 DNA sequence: TGTGCCAGCAGCGTAGCGGGAACGGTTGGAGATACGCAGTATTTT. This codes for CASSVAGTVGDTQYF.

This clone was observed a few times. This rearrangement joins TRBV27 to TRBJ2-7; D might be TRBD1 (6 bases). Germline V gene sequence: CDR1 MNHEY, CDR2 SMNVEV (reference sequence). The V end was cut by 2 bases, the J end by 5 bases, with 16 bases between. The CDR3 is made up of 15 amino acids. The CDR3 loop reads CASSLGTLGGNEQYF. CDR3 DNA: TGTGCCAGCAGTTTAGGGACCCTAGGGGGAAACGAGCAGTACTTC.

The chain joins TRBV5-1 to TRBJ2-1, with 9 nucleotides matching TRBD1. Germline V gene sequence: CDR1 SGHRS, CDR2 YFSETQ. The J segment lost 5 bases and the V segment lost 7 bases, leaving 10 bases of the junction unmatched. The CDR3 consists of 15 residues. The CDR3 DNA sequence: TGCGCCAGCCGTGCCGGGACAGGGTTAGACAATGAGCAGTTCTTC. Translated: CASRAGTGLDNEQFF.

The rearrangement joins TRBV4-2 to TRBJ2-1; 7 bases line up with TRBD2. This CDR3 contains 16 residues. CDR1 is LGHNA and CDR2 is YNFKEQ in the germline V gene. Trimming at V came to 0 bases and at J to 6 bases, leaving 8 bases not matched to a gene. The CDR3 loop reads CASSQDPAGISNEQFF. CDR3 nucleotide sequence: TGTGCCAGCAGCCAAGATCCAGCGGGGATCTCCAATGAGCAGTTCTTC.

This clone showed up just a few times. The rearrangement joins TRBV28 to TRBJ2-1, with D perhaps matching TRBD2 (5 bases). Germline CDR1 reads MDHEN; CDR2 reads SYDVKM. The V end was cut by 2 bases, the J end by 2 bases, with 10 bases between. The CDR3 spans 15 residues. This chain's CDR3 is CASSLKAVAYNEQFF. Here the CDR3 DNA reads TGTGCCAGCAGTTTAAAAGCGGTGGCCTACAATGAGCAGTTCTTC.

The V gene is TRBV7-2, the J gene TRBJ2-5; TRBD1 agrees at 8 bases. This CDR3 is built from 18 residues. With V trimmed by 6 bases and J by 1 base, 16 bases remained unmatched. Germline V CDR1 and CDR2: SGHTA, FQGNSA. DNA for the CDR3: TGTGCCAGCAGGCTTAGTTTCTTCGGGACAGGACTCCAAGAGACCCAGTACTTC. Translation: CASRLSFFGTGLQETQYF. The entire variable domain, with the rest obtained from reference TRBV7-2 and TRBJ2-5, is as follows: GAGVSQSPSNKVTEKGKDVELRCDPISGHTALYWYRQSLGQGLEFLIYFQGNSAPDKSGLPSDRFSAERTGGSVSTLTIQRTQQEDSAVYLCASRLSFFGTGLQETQYFGPGTRLLVL.

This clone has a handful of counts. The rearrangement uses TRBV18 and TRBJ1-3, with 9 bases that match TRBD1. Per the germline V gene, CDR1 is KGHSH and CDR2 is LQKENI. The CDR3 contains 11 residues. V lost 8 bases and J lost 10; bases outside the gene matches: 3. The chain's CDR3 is CASLGQGTIYF. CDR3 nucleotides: TGTGCCAGCCTGGGACAGGGAACCATATATTTT. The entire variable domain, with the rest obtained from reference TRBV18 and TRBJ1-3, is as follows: NAGVMQNPRHLVRRRGQEARLRCSPMKGHSHVYWYRQLPEEGLKFMVYLQKENIIDESGMPKERFSAEFPKEGPSILRIQQVVRGDSAAYFCASLGQGTIYFGEGSWLTVV.

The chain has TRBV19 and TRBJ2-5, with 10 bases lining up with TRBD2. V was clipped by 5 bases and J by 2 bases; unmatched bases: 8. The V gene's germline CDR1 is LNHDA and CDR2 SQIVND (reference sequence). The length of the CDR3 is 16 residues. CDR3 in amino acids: CASSPWTSGGQETQYF. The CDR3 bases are TGTGCCAGTAGTCCCTGGACTAGCGGAGGACAAGAGACCCAGTACTTC.

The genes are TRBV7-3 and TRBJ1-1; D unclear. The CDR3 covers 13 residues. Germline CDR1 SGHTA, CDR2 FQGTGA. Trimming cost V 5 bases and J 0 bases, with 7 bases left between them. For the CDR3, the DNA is TGTGCCAGCAGCCCCCATGTGAACACTGAAGCTTTCTTT. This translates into CASSPHVNTEAFF.

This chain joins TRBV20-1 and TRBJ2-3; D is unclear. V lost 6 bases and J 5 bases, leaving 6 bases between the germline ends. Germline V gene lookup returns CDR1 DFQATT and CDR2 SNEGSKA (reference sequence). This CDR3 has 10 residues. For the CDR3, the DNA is TGCAGTGCCCGAGGAGATACGCAGTATTTT. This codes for CSARGDTQYF.

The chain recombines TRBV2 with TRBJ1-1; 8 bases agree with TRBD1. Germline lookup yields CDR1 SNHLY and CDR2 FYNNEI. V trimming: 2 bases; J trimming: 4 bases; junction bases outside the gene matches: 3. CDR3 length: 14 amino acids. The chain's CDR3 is CASSEQGASTEAFF. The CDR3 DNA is TGTGCCAGCAGTGAACAGGGGGCAAGCACTGAAGCTTTCTTT.

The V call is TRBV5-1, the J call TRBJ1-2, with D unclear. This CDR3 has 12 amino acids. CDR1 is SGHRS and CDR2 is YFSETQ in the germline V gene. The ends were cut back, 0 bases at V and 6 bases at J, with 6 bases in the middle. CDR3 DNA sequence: TGCGCCAGCAGCTTGGCCACGGATGGCTACACCTTC. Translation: CASSLATDGYTF.

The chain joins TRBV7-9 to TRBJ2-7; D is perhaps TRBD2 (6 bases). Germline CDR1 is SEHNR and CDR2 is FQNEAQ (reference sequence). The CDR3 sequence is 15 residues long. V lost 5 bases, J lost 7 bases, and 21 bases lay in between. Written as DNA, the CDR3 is TGTGCCAGCAGCGTCTCCGGGACTGGAATGGAAGAGCAGTACTTC. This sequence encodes CASSVSGTGMEEQYF.

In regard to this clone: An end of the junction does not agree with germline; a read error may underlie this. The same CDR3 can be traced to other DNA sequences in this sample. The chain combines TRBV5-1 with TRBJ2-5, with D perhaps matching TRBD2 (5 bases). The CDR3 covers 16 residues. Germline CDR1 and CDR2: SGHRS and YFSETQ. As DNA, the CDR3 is TGCGCCAGCAGCTTGACTTCGAGAGCGGAACAAGAGACTCAGTACTTC. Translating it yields CASSLTSRAEQETQYF.

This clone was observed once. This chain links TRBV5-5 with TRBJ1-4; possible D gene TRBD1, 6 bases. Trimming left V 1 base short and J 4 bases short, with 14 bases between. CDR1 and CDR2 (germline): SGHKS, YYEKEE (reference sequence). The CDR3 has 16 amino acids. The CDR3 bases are TGTGCCAGCAGCTTGAATCCTACAGGGTATAATGAAAAACTGTTTTTT. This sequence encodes CASSLNPTGYNEKLFF.

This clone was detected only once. The CDR3: CASGTGFGYTF. CDR3 nucleotides: TGTGCCAGCGGCACAGGGTTCGGCTACACCTTC. J is TRBJ1-2 and V is TRBV6-5; D is perhaps TRBD1 (6 bases). The CDR3 contains 11 residues. V was trimmed by 8 bases and J by 8 bases, leaving 12 bases between them. In germline, CDR1 is MNHEY, CDR2 SVGAGI.

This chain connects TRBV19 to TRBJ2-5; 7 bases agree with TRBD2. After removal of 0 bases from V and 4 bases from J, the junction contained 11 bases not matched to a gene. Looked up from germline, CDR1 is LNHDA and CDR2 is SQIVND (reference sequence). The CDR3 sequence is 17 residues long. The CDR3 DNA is TGTGCCAGTAGTATAGATCACGGGGGAGGGCCGGGAGAGACCCAGTACTTC. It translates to CASSIDHGGGPGETQYF.

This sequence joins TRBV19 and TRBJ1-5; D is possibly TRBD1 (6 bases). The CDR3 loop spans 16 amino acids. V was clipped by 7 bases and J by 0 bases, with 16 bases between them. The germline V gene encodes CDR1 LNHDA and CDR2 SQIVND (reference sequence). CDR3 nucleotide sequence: TGTGCCAGTACCTCCCCAGGACAGAATAGCAATCAGCCCCAGCATTTT. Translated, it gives CASTSPGQNSNQPQHF.

Here the CDR3 DNA reads TGTGCCAGCAGTACCACAGGACAGGACCAACGTGGCTACACCTTC. It yields the protein CASSTTGQDQRGYTF. The chain is built from TRBV6-5 and TRBJ1-2, with TRBD1 identical over 7 bases. V was pared by 5 bases and J by 7 bases, with 13 bases of the junction left unmatched. The germline V gene has CDR1 MNHEY and CDR2 SVGAGI. The CDR3 spans 15 residues.

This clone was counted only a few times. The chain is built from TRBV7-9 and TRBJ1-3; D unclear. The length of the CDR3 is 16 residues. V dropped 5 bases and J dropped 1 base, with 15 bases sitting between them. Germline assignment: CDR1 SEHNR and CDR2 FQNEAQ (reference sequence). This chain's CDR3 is CASSPWLTNSGNTIYF. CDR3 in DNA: TGTGCCAGCAGCCCGTGGCTCACGAATTCTGGAAACACCATATATTTT.